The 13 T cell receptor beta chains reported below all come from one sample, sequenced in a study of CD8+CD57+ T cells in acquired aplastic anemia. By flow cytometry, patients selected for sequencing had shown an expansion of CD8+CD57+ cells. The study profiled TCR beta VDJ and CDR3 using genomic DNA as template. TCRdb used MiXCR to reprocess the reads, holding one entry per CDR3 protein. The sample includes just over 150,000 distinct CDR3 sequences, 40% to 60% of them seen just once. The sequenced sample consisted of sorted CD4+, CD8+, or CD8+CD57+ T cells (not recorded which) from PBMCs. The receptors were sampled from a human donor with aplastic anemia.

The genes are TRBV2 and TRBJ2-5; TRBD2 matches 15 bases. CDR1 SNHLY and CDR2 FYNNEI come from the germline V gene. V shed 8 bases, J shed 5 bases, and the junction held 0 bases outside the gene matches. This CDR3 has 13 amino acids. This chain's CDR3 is CASGTSGGETQYF. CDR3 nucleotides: TGTGCCAGCGGGACTAGCGGGGGGGAGACCCAGTACTTC.

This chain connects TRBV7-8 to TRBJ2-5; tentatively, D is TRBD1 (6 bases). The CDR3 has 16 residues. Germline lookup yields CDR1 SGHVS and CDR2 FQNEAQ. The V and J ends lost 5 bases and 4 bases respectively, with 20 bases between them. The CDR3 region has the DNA TGTGCCAGCAGCCTCCTGGGGGACATTTCCACAGAGACCCAGTACTTC. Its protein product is CASSLLGDISTETQYF. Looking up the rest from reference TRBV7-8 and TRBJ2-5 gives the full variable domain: GAGVSQSPRYKVAKRGQDVALRCDPISGHVSLFWYQQALGQGPEFLTYFQNEAQLDKSGLPSDRFFAERPEGSVSTLKIQRTQQEDSAVYLCASSLLGDISTETQYFGPGTRLLVL.

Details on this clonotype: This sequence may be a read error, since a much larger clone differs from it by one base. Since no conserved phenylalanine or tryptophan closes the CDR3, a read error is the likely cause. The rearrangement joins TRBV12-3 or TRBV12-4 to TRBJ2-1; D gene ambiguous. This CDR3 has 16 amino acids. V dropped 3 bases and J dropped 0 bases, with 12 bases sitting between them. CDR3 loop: CASSFGAPSSYNEQFL. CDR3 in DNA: TGTGCCAGCAGTTTCGGAGCGCCGAGCTCCTACAATGAGCAGTTCCTC.

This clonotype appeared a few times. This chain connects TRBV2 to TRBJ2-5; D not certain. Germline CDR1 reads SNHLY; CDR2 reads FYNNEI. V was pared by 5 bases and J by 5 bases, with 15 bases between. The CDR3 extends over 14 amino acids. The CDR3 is CASSSQSGWETQYF. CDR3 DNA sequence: TGTGCCAGCAGTAGCCAATCGGGCTGGGAGACCCAGTACTTC.

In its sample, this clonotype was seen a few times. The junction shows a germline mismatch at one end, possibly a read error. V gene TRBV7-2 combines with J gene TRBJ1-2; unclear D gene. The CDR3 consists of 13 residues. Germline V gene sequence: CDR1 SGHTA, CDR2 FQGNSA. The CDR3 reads CASSLAANYGYTF. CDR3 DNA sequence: TGTGCCAGTAGCTTAGCGGCTAACTATGGCTACACCTTC.

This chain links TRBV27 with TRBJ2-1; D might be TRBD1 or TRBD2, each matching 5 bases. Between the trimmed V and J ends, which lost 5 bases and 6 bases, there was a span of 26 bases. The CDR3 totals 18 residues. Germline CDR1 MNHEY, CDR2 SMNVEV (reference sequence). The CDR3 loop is CASSLALPGRVPINEQFF. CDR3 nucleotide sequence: TGTGCCAGCAGTCTAGCCCTTCCGGGGCGGGTTCCTATCAATGAGCAGTTCTTC.

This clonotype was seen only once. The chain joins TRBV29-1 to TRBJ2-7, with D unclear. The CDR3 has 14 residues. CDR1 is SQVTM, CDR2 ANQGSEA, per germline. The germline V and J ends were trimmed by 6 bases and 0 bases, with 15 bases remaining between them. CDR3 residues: CSVSGRTNSYEQYF. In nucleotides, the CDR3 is TGCAGCGTGTCAGGCAGGACCAACTCCTACGAGCAGTACTTC.

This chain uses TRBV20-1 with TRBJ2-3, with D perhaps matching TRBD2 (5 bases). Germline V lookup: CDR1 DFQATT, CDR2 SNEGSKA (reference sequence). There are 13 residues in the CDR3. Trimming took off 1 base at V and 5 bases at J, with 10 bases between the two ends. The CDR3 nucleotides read TGCAGTGCTAGAGGAGAGGGCATAGATACGCAGTATTTT. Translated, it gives CSARGEGIDTQYF.

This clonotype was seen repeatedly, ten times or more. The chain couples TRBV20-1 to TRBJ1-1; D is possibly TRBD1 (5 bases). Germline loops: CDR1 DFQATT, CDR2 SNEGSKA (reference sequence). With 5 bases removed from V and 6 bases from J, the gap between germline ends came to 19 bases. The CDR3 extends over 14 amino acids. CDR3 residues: CSAVPGRGQAEAFF. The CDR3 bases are TGCAGTGCTGTCCCGGGACGTGGTCAGGCTGAAGCTTTCTTT.

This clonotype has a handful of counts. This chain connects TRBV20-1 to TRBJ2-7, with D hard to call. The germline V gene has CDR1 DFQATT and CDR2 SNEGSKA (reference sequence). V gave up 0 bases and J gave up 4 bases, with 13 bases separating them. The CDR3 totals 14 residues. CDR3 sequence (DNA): TGCAGTGCTAGAGATCATCGGATCTTTTACGAGCAGTACTTC. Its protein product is CSARDHRIFYEQYF.

CDR3 region: CASSEAGRSSSYEQYF. CDR3 DNA sequence: TGTGCCAGCAGTGAAGCTGGGAGGTCGAGCTCCTACGAGCAGTACTTC. The chain has TRBV2 and TRBJ2-7; D might be TRBD2 (6 bases). Trimming took off 0 bases at V and 0 bases at J, with 12 bases between the two ends. Germline V CDR1 and CDR2: SNHLY, FYNNEI. The CDR3 is made up of 16 amino acids. Supplemented by reference TRBV2 and TRBJ2-7, the full variable domain reads EPEVTQTPSHQVTQMGQEVILRCVPISNHLYFYWYRQILGQKVEFLVSFYNNEISEKSEIFDDQFSVERPDGSNFTLKIRSTKLEDSAMYFCASSEAGRSSSYEQYFGPGTRLTVT.

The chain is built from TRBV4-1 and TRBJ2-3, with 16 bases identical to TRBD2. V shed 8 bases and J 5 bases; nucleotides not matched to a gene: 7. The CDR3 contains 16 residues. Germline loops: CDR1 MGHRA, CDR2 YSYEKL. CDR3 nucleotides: TGCGCCAGCGCCGGGACTAGCGGGAGGGTTGGAGATACGCAGTATTTT. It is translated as CASAGTSGRVGDTQYF.

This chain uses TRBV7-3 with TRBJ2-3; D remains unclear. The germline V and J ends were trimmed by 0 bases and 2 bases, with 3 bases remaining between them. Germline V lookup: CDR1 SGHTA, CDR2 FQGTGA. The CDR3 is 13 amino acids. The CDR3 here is CASSLTPTDTQYF. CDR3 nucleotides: TGTGCCAGCAGCTTAACCCCCACAGATACGCAGTATTTT.